A single sample is the source of the 5 T cell receptor beta chains below, sequenced in a study of cytomegalovirus exposure and HLA in healthy donors. Vbeta (60) and Jbeta (13) primers were used in the PCR. TCRdb keeps only in-frame clones here, not all; method: immunoSEQ multiplex PCR. The table records around 130,000 clones, about 81% of them present only once. Sample: PBMCs. The receptors were sampled from a woman between 40 and 50 years old in good health and CMV-seropositive.

The chain joins TRBV5-1 to TRBJ2-5, with a weak D call TRBD2 (5 bases). This CDR3 is 13 amino acids long. V was shortened by 8 bases and J by 2 bases, with 13 bases between the two germline ends. The germline gives CDR1 SGHRS, CDR2 YFSETQ. Here the CDR3 DNA reads TGCGCCAGTTCCCCCGGGGTACAAGAGACCCAGTACTTC. It specifies CASSPGVQETQYF. Full variable domain (missing parts from reference TRBV5-1 and TRBJ2-5): KAGVTQTPRYLIKTRGQQVTLSCSPISGHRSVSWYQQTPGQGLQFLFEYFSETQRNKGNFPGRFSGRQFSNSRSEMNVSTLELGDSALYLCASSPGVQETQYFGPGTRLLVL.

The V and J genes are TRBV15 and TRBJ1-1; D is unresolved. This CDR3 has 13 residues. Germline values: CDR1 LNHNV, CDR2 YYDKDF (reference sequence). V lost 0 bases and J 3 bases, leaving 5 bases between the germline ends. This chain's CDR3 is CATSRDSDTEAFF. CDR3 sequence (DNA): TGTGCCACCAGCAGAGACAGTGACACTGAAGCTTTCTTT.

The chain couples TRBV6-1 to TRBJ2-3; tentatively, D is TRBD1 (6 bases). The germline CDR1 and CDR2 sequences are MNHNS and SASEGT. This CDR3 region has 15 residues. V was trimmed by 7 bases and J by 4 bases, leaving 18 bases between them. CDR3: CASKPNPGVADTQYF. The CDR3 nucleotides are TGTGCCAGCAAACCTAATCCAGGGGTCGCAGATACGCAGTATTTT.

The chain carries TRBV7-8 and TRBJ2-3; 10 bases line up with TRBD1. The CDR3 sequence is 17 residues long. The trim removed 6 bases at V and 1 base at J, leaving 10 bases unmatched. Looked up from germline, CDR1 is SGHVS and CDR2 is FQNEAQ. This chain's CDR3 is CASRRGSGTGGTDTQYF. For the CDR3, the DNA is TGTGCCAGCAGACGGGGATCCGGGACAGGGGGCACAGATACGCAGTATTTT.

This chain joins TRBV6-5 and TRBJ2-7; D remains ambiguous. V lost 7 bases and J lost 5, with 15 bases in between. This CDR3 contains 13 residues. Germline lookup yields CDR1 MNHEY and CDR2 SVGAGI. In DNA form, the CDR3 reads TGTGCCAGCATCTCAACTTTAGCCCACGAGCAGTACTTC. Protein sequence: CASISTLAHEQYF.